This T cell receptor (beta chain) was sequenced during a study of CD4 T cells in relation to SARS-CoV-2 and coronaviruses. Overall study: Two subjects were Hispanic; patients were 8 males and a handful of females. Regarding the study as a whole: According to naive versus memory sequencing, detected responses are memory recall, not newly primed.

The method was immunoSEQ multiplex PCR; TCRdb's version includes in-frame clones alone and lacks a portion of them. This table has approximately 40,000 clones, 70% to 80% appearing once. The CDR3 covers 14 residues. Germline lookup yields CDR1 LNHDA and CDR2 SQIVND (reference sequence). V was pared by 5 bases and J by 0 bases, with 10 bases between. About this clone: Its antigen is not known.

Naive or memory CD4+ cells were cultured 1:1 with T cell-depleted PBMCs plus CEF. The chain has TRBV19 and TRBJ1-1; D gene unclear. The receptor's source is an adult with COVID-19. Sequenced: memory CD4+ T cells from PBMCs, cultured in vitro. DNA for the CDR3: TGTGCCAGTAGTGTAGCGGGAATGAACACTGAAGCTTTCTTT. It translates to CASSVAGMNTEAFF. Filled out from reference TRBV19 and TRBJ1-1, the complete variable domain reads DGGITQSPKYLFRKEGQNVTLSCEQNLNHDAMYWYRQDPGQGLRLIYYSQIVNDFQKGDIAEGYSVSREKKESFPLTVTSAQKNPTAFYLCASSVAGMNTEAFFGQGTRLTVV.